This TCR beta chain derives from a study of CD4 T cells in relation to SARS-CoV-2 and coronaviruses. Overall study results and limits: Crossreactivity was assessed only for spike protein, not other viral proteins.

The protocol was immunoSEQ multiplex PCR, while the TCRdb copy is restricted to in-frame clones and leaves out a portion. The sample gives more than 15,000 clones, approximately 75% of which show up once; 15% to 18% is in the top ten. Regarding this clone: Its antigen is undetermined.

The unexposed donors gave CD4+ T cells in about 2011-2018, prior to COVID-19. Isolation of CD4+ T cells took place after nine to ten days in culture. The source is a human donor in good health. Source material: CD4+ T cells from PBMCs, cultured in vitro.

DNA of the CDR3: TGTGCCAGCAGTGCCCTGACGGATATGGGGGAGACCCAGTACTTC. Amino acid sequence: CASSALTDMGETQYF. The chain combines TRBV25-1 with TRBJ2-5; no firm D call. The V gene lost 4 bases and the J gene lost 5 bases, with 17 bases spanning the gap. Germline loops: CDR1 MGHDK, CDR2 SYGVNS. This CDR3 region has 15 residues.